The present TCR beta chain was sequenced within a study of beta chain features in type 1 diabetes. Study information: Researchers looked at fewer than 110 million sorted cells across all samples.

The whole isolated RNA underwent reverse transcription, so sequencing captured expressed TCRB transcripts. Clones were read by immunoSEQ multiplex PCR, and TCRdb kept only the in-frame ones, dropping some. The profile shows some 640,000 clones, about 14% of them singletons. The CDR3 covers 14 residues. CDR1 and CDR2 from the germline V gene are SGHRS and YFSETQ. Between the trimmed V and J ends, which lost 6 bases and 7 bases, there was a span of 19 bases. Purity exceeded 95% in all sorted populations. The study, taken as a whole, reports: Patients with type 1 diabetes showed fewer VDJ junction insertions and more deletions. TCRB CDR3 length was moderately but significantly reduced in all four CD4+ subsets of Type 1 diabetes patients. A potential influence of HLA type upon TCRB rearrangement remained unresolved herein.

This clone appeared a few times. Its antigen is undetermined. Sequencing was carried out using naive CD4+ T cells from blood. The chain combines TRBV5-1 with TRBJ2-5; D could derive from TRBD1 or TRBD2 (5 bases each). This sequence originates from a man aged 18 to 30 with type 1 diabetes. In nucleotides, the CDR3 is TGCGCCAGCAACCCGCCGGGGACGAAGGGGACCCAGTACTTC. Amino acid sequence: CASNPPGTKGTQYF.